This entry concerns a single TCR beta chain. There are a few counts of this clone. Its antigen specificity is not known. No much larger clone is present one base from it, and per-base qualities are unavailable. These data are taken from a study of cytomegalovirus exposure and HLA in healthy donors (dated by TCRdb to the late 2010s). Regarding the study in general: An earlier analysis of several hundred of the donors reported approximately 270 Gb of sequence data and approximately 110 million unique TCR beta sequences from 150 million to 200 million T cells. Donor age, sex, ethnicity and CMV serostatus were compiled alongside the repertoire data. A later analysis re-analyzed previously published TCR beta repertoires from 660 or so donors and added high-resolution HLA genotyping to study TCR occurrence patterns. An earlier analysis of some 500 of the donors used high-throughput TCR beta sequencing to judge whether each TCR beta V gene segment behaved as functional or pseudogenic. Every discovery cohort repertoire had been produced on one sequencing platform. The number of typed donors differed by locus: roughly 620-630 for A, B, C, DRB1 and DQB1; some 500 for DQA1; about 600 for DPA1; and some 450 for DPB1. In addition to the first cohort of roughly 670 subjects, a separate validation cohort of 120 different subjects was used. The study used immunosequencing to profile the T cell repertoires of 600 to 850 subjects and linked those repertoires to cytomegalovirus serostatus. Rather than drawing on any new phenotypic data, the later analysis identified candidate immune exposures from TCR beta sequences and the way those sequences occurred across donors. A later genetic analysis took genome-wide SNP genotypes for about three fifths of the 666 donors and used that subset as a discovery cohort. HLA typing covered class I and class II loci at four-digit resolution. Four or five DR-DQ haplotypes were handled as single units for association and clustering because linkage in the cohort was strong. The genetic ancestry cluster associated with self-reported Caucasian donors included 81% of the 300 to 400 genotyped donors. An early release covering roughly 640 HLA-typed donors comprised 250 to 350 gigabases of sequencing data and approximately 80 million unique TCR sequences. To predict cytomegalovirus infection status, the study brought together high-throughput TCR immunosequencing, statistical association of individual TCRs with disease status, and machine learning. The aim of the study was to test whether cataloging public T cell receptors could identify signatures of past pathogen exposure. Among several hundred genotyped donors of the cohort, an average of around 240,000 unique TCR beta nucleotide sequences was sequenced per donor, of which about 18% were non-productive.

General conclusions and limits of the study: The 87-base-pair reads could not distinguish some IMGT-functional V segments, including TRBV6-2 and TRBV6-3, so those segments were excluded. Immune exposure information for the cohort was limited to CMV serostatus. The study gave a list of around 170 TCR beta chains associated with cytomegalovirus. In a later analysis, the rate of TCR association differed among HLA loci, with DRB1 alleles having the most associated TCRs and HLA-C alleles having the fewest. In vitro tests confirmed that three of the cytomegalovirus-associated TCR beta chains recognize cytomegalovirus antigens. Compared with the roughly 670-donor mean, donors in an Asian-associated ancestry cluster had fewer N-insertions in productive TCRs, according to a later genetic analysis. A later genetic analysis associated a missense DCLRE1C variant with V-gene and J-gene trimming of TCR beta chains, and an independent cohort replicated the association. In an earlier analysis of over 550 of the donors, most TCR beta V segments were observed in productive rearrangements about 87% or about 30% of the time, broadly matching IMGT annotations. Roughly uniform sequencing depth across donors was assumed in presence/absence analyses, although this assumption may not hold. Strong co-occurrence of HLA alleles, especially DR and DQ, made assigning TCR associations to individual alleles difficult. A later analysis associated 16,951 TCR beta sequences with specific HLA alleles at a false discovery rate of 0.05. The cohort was sequenced for TCR beta chains only, and without alpha or paired-chain data the features that could be detected were limited. According to a later analysis, most CMV-associated TCR beta chains appeared to be HLA-restricted, and the HLA associations seemed to be driven largely by CMV exposure. Linkage disequilibrium might explain the correlated functional status among segregating V segments, but an unknown experimental factor could not be excluded. Most TCR sequences were observed very rarely across donors, whereas some public TCRs were present in many individuals. A cluster of highly shared sequence variants was judged likely to be a technical artifact of the sequencing pipeline. A further reported finding was that TCR beta sequences accurately predicted the HLA-A and HLA-B alleles for most subjects in the first cohort. In a later analysis, HLA-associated TCR beta chains were found to be more clonally expanded and to have lower generation probabilities than equally common non-associated chains. A later analysis reported that several top co-occurrence clusters appeared linked to parvovirus B19, influenza, CMV and Epstein-Barr virus. The classifier was reported to diagnose cytomegalovirus status with high specificity and sensitivity in both the original cohort and the validation cohort. The authors suggested that the approach could potentially be generalized to other disease states and immunological phenotypes. Roughly 17 rarely observed V segments, including chromosome 9 orphons, were excluded from the earlier analysis of several hundred of the donors because counts were too low. HLA typing was unavailable for some donors at each locus, so association tests used only the typed subset.

Trimming at the junction amounts to 5 bases on V and 2 bases on J, and the germline ends lie 19 bases apart. CDR1 is given as SGHNT and CDR2 as YENEEA, both from the germline V gene. Spanning cysteine to phenylalanine, the CDR3 consists of 18 amino acids. The only DNA kept is the CDR3, 54 bases in frame from the first base. The receptor library was made with the immunoSEQ multiplex PCR assay. For the multiplex PCR, a mixture combining 60 forward primers for TCR Vbeta segments and 13 reverse primers for TCR Jbeta segments was used. Amplification of the CDR3 region of rearranged TCR beta genes was performed with a multiplex PCR assay on genomic DNA. On the Illumina HiSeq System, the amplified TCR beta libraries were sequenced as 87-base-pair reads. The paper's data handling went like this. In a later analysis, roughly 80 million unique TCR beta chains were counted across the 500 to 700 repertoires, and roughly 11 million of these chains were shared by at least two donors. A nearest-neighbor algorithm error-corrected the raw reads and collapsed the reads into unique sequences, merging closely related sequences to remove PCR and sequencing errors. Alignment of CDR3 sequences to IMGT reference sequences was used to assign V, D and J gene segments. For a sequence to be retained, at least a six-nucleotide match to both a V gene segment and a J gene segment was required. A rearrangement was called productive if the CDR3 had no stop codons and remained in frame with V and J, and every other rearrangement was called non-productive. CDR3 was defined according to IMGT convention as the region running from the second conserved V-encoded cysteine to the conserved J-encoded phenylalanine. In an earlier analysis of roughly 580 of the donors, sequences lacking an unambiguous match to a single V gene segment were excluded. An earlier analysis of a few hundred of the donors called V segments functional above 56.7% productive rearrangements and segregating when the between-donor standard deviation exceeded 5%. A statistical classification framework was built to diagnose cytomegalovirus status from the catalog of TCR beta chain sequences. In a later analysis, TCR nucleotide sequences were compared against IMGT/GENE-DB human TR gene sequences so that V and J genes could be assigned. The TCRdist pipeline was used in a later analysis to assign CDR3 sequences and most-parsimonious VDJ recombination scenarios. In a later analysis, every TCR beta chain was defined by the combination of its CDR3 amino acid sequence and its V-gene family, and reads without a unique V-gene family were dropped. As a way to deal with suspected cross-contamination and a sequencing artifact, a later analysis dropped over 550 nucleotide sequences that were highly shared and had low generation probability. For each public chain, a later analysis derived a clonal expansion index from normalized ranks of inferred template counts within each repertoire. A later analysis computed generation probabilities with a VDJ recombination model fitted to out-of-frame rearrangements, and checked the results against IGoR. In a later analysis, TCR-TCR, TCR-HLA and TCR-CMV co-occurrence was scored with hypergeometric tests, and a repertoire-size bias correction was applied to TCR pairs. False discovery rates were estimated in a later analysis by permuting HLA or CMV assignments 20 times. In a later analysis, co-occurring TCRs were grouped using DBSCAN, and TCRdist sequence similarity was added for clustering within HLA-allele-positive subsets. Co-occurrence clustering excluded repertoires with fewer than 30,000 or more than 120,000 public chains, plus five with anomalous nucleotide sharing. TCRdb re-hosts the immuneACCESS table, in-frame sequences only. Its copies lack some clones; in the studies checked, an unresolved V gene accounts for under half of them, and the cause for the rest is not known. That table gives V, J and clone size, and the DNA gave D and trimming. This sample lists fewer than 150,000 clones; roughly four fifths were detected once. The ten largest clonotypes hold approximately 6% of the sample.

The cohort was made up of 500 to 850 healthy bone marrow donors. At the time of sampling, every cohort member was nominally healthy, though immune exposures that went unrecorded were likely present. The donor tested CMV seropositive, placing the donor among the 289 seropositive members of the cohort. Every donor gave a peripheral blood sample, and the peripheral blood mononuclear cells from that sample were used for TCR beta sequencing. The Qiagen DNeasy Blood Extraction Kit was used to extract genomic DNA from the blood cell samples. Sequenced: PBMCs. The chain links TRBV11-3 with TRBJ2-6, with TRBD2 tentatively as D gene (6 bases match). The receptor was derived from a woman aged 45-59 years in good health and CMV-seropositive. DNA sequence: TGTGCCAGCAGCCCCCGGGGGTATAAGCGGACTGGGGCCAACGTCCTGACTTTC. Its translation reads: CASSPRGYKRTGANVLTF.